This T cell receptor beta chain was sequenced during a study of blood T cell repertoires in COVID-19. Study-level information: COVID-19 samples from acute and convalescent phases originated in the United States, Italy and Spain. From T cells, B-cell-depleted T cells, or PBMCs came the material, which was cDNA or gDNA.

Original processing methods: It was from reference gene primer amplification that nucleated cell counts were estimated. Assay used: immunoSEQ multiplex PCR; TCRdb lists only in-frame clones, some missing. V and J calls and clone size are as listed in that table; D and trimming were resolved from the DNA. The sample records 310,000 or so clones, around nine tenths being singletons. Looked up from germline, CDR1 is SGDLS and CDR2 is YYNGEE. Germline trimming cut 5 bases from V and 4 bases from J; bases unmatched to any gene: 2. There are 14 residues in the CDR3. Material for sequencing was peripheral blood. This TCR derives from a man aged 50 to 60 with active or convalescent COVID-19. The genes are TRBV9 and TRBJ1-3; TRBD1 matches 11 bases. CDR3 sequence: CASRGQGVGNTIYF. The CDR3, as DNA: TGTGCCAGCAGGGGACAGGGGGTAGGAAACACCATATATTTT.